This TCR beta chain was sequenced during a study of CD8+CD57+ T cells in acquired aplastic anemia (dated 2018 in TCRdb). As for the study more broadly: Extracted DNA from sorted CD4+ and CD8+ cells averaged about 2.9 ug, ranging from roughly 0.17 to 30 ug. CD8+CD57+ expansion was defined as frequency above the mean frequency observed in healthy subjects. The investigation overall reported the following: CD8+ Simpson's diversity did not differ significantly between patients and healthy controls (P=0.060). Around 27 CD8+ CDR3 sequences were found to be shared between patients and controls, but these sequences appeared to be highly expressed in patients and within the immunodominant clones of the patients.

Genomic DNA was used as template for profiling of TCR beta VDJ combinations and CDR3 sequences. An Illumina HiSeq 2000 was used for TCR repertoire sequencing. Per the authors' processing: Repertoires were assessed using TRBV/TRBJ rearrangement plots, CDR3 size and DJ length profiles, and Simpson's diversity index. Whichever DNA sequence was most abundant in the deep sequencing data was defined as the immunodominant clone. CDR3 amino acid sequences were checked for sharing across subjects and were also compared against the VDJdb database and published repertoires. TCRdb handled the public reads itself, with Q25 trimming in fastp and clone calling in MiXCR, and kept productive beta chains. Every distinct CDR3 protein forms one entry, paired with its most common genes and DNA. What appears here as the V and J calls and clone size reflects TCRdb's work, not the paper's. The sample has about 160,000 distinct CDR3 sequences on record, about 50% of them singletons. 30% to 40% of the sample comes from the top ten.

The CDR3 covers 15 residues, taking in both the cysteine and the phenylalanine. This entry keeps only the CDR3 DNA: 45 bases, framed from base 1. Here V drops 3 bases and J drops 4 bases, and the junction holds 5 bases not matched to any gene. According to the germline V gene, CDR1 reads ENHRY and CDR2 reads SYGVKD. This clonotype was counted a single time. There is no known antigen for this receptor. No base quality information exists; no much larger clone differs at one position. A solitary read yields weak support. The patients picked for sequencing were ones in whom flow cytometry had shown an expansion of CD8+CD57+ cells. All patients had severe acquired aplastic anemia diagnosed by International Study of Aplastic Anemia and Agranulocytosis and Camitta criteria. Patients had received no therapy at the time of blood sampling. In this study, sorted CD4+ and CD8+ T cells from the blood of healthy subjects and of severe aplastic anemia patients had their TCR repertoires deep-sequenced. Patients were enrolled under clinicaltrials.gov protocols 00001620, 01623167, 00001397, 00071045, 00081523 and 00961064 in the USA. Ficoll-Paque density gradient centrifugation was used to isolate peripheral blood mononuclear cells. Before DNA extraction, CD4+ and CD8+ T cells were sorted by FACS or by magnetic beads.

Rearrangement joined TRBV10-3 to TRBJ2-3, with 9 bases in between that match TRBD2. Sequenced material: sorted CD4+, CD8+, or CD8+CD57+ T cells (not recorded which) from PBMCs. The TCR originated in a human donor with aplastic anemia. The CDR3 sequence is CAISEGAGGSDTQYF. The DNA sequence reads TGTGCCATCAGTGAAGGAGCGGGAGGTTCAGATACGCAGTATTTT.